This record looks at one T cell receptor (beta chain) sequence and its context. Its specificity is unknown. This record comes from a study of blood T cells in healthy people across ages. Combining a sample-barcoded 5' primer with a J-beta primer mix, a second PCR ran for roughly 7 to 12 cycles. TCRdb reprocessed the 5' RACE reads via MiXCR and lists one record per CDR3 protein. The sample shows about 970,000 distinct CDR3 sequences, roughly 50% of them seen only once. Study-level points and caveats: Naive T cell percentage by flow cytometry tracked strongly with beta diversity.

The CDR3 runs 14 residues. The germline V gene has CDR1 SGHVS and CDR2 FNYEAQ. V was cut by 5 bases and J by 4 bases, with 14 bases left in between. The gene calls are TRBV7-6 and TRBJ1-2, with D tentatively TRBD1 (5 bases). This sequence was found in a woman aged 55 to 70 in good health. The specimen was blood. For the CDR3, the DNA is TGTGCCAGCAGCCTCGATGGGGGTGGCTATGGCTACACCTTC. It codes for CASSLDGGGYGYTF.